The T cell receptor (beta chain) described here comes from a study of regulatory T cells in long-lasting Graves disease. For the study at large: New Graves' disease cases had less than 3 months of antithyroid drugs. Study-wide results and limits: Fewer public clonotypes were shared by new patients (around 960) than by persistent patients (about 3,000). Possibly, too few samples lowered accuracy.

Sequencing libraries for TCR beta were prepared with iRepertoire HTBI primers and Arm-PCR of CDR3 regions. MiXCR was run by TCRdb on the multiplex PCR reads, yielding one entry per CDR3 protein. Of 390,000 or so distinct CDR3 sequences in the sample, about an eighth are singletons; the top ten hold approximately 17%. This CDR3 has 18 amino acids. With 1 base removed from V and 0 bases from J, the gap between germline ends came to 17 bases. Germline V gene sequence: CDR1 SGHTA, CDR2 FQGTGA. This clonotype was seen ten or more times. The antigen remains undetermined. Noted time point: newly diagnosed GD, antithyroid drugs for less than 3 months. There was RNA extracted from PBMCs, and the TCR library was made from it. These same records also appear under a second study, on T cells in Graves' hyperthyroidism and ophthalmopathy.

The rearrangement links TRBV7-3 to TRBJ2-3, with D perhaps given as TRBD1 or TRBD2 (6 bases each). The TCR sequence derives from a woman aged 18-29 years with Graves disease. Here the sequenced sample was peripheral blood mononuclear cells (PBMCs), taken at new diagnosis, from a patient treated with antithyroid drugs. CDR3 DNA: TGTGCCAGCAGCTTAATTGGGGGGCGACAGCTAAGCACAGATACGCAGTATTTT. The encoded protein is CASSLIGGRQLSTDTQYF.